This T cell receptor (beta chain) was retrieved from a study of Ad26.COV2.S vaccination and SARS-CoV-2 variants. This clone appeared once. Profiled with immunoSEQ multiplex PCR; TCRdb holds only in-frame clones, not every one. The table has fewer than 500,000 clones, roughly 89% seen once. The treatment denotes: some 20 received Ad26.COV2.S at low or high dose, single or two shots; 5 received placebo; per-sample allocation not given. Specimens were obtained on day 63 following the first vaccine or placebo injection. The CDR3 length is 14 residues. Trimming stripped 6 bases from V and 4 bases from J, with 15 bases between. CDR1 MDHEN and CDR2 SYDVKM come from the germline V gene.

The sequence was collected from a person aged 18 to 59 who received the Ad26.COV2.S COVID-19 vaccine or a placebo. The chain carries TRBV28 and TRBJ1-2; D is possibly TRBD1 (5 bases). The sequencing used peripheral blood, collected in a trial of Ad26.COV2.S vaccine versus placebo. This chain's CDR3 is CASSPGGWGYGYTF. CDR3 sequence (DNA): TGTGCCAGCAGCCCGGGGGGGTGGGGCTATGGCTACACCTTC.